The next 32 T cell receptor beta chains were all read from a single sample in a study of identifying expanded T cells in peripheral blood. Produced via immunoSEQ multiplex PCR; TCRdb's table is partial and in-frame only. This sample has 90,000 to 120,000 clones, with 75% to 90% found just once. Sequences were obtained from blood. These receptors came from a person between 18 and 75 years old in good health.

The rearrangement links TRBV6-6 to TRBJ1-5; TRBD1 aligns across 9 bases. V dropped 4 bases and J dropped 0; count of bases not matched to a gene: 4. The CDR3 totals 16 residues. The germline V gene has CDR1 MNHNY and CDR2 SVGAGI (reference sequence). CDR3 in DNA: TGTGCCAGCAGTTCCGGGACAGGGCTTAGCAATCAGCCCCAGCATTTT. The encoded protein is CASSSGTGLSNQPQHF.

This chain uses TRBV27 with TRBJ2-1, with D perhaps matching TRBD1 (6 bases). The CDR3 has 14 residues. The ends were cut back, 6 bases at V and 7 bases at J, with 16 bases in the middle. CDR1 is MNHEY, CDR2 SMNVEV, per germline (reference sequence). CDR3 sequence reads: CASSPWTVGNEQFF. The CDR3 region has the DNA TGTGCCAGCAGCCCCTGGACAGTGGGAAATGAGCAGTTCTTC.

The gene calls are TRBV7-8 and TRBJ1-3, with TRBD1 matching 8 bases. The V segment lost 4 bases and the J segment 0 bases; nucleotides outside the gene matches: 8. CDR3 length equals 17 residues. CDR1 and CDR2 (germline): SGHVS, FQNEAQ. CDR3 residues: CASSSWDRRYSGNTIYF. The DNA for the CDR3 is TGTGCCAGCAGCTCTTGGGACAGGCGCTACTCTGGAAACACCATATATTTT.

Worth noting for this clone: The sample holds other DNA sequences that translate to the same CDR3. The chain employs TRBV11-2 and TRBJ1-5; no clear D gene. Deletions cut 1 base from V and 7 bases from J, with 5 bases between. The CDR3 extends over 12 amino acids. CDR1 and CDR2 from the germline V gene are SGHAT and FQNNGV. The CDR3 DNA is TGTGCCAGCAGCTTAGGCGGCCAGCCCCAGCATTTT. Protein sequence: CASSLGGQPQHF.

The chain recombines TRBV5-4 with TRBJ2-3; perhaps D is TRBD1 or TRBD2 (6 bases each). Germline V lookup: CDR1 SGHNT, CDR2 YYREEE (reference sequence). Trimming removed 2 bases at V and 6 bases at J, with 16 bases between. This CDR3 has 15 residues. CDR3 in amino acids: CASSLGGSAGDTQYF. The CDR3 nucleotides read TGTGCCAGCAGCTTAGGGGGGTCCGCCGGGGATACGCAGTATTTT.

The rearrangement joins TRBV2 to TRBJ1-1; D call uncertain. This CDR3 is 16 amino acids long. CDR1 and CDR2 from the germline V gene are SNHLY and FYNNEI. V was clipped by 0 bases and J by 0 bases, with 11 bases between them. The CDR3 DNA reads as TGTGCCAGCAGTGAAGCGACGGATTCCTTGAACACTGAAGCTTTCTTT. This gives the protein CASSEATDSLNTEAFF.

The V call is TRBV5-1, the J call TRBJ2-1; TRBD1 matches at 9 bases. This CDR3 is 15 amino acids long. Germline CDR1 SGHRS, CDR2 YFSETQ. V lost 2 bases to trimming and J lost 3 bases; unmatched junction nucleotides: 3. As DNA, the CDR3 is TGCGCCAGCAGCTTTCCGGACAGGGGCTACAATGAGCAGTTCTTC. Translation: CASSFPDRGYNEQFF.

The V call is TRBV5-4, the J call TRBJ2-2; no firm D call. The CDR3 loop spans 13 amino acids. Germline loops: CDR1 SGHNT, CDR2 YYREEE (reference sequence). Trimming took 0 bases from V and 6 from J, leaving 6 bases between them. The CDR3 sequence: CASSLGSPGELFF. The CDR3 nucleotides are TGTGCCAGCAGCTTGGGGAGCCCCGGGGAGCTGTTTTTT.

The chain combines TRBV27 with TRBJ1-2; D is perhaps TRBD1 (5 bases). Germline assignment: CDR1 MNHEY and CDR2 SMNVEV (reference sequence). V was trimmed by 5 bases and J by 6 bases, leaving 19 bases between them. The CDR3 totals 15 residues. This CDR3 reads CASSLGRGRGHGYTF. The DNA of the CDR3 is TGTGCCAGCAGTCTCGGTCGGGGACGAGGCCATGGCTACACCTTC.

The genes are TRBV11-2 and TRBJ2-7, with 8 bases lining up with TRBD2. The CDR3 is 16 amino acids. From germline, CDR1 is SGHAT and CDR2 FQNNGV. With V trimmed by 5 bases and J by 2 bases, 11 bases remained unmatched. DNA of the CDR3: TGTGCCAGCAGCCCGGGGGGGGGCAGGGAGACCTACGAGCAGTACTTC. Its translation is CASSPGGGRETYEQYF.

The rearrangement joins TRBV4-3 to TRBJ1-4; perhaps TRBD1 as D (5 bases). V lost 4 bases and J 1 base, leaving 13 bases between the germline ends. CDR1 is LGHNA and CDR2 is YSLEER in the germline V gene. The CDR3 has 16 residues. CDR3 DNA sequence: TGCGCCAGCAGCCCGAGGGGTTTTGTAACTAATGAAAAACTGTTTTTT. Its protein product is CASSPRGFVTNEKLFF.

The chain is built from TRBV18 and TRBJ1-2; no reliable D call. CDR3 length: 14 amino acids. V lost 0 bases and J 7 bases, leaving 12 bases between the germline ends. Germline assignment: CDR1 KGHSH and CDR2 LQKENI. In DNA form, the CDR3 reads TGTGCCAGCTCACCACCGTCGCGGGCCGGTGGCTACACCTTC. Translation: CASSPPSRAGGYTF.

A remark on this clone: The junction departs from germline at one end; a sequencing error may be responsible. The V call is TRBV7-2, the J call TRBJ2-7, with a weak D call TRBD2 (5 bases). CDR1 is SGHTA, CDR2 FQGNSA, per germline. This CDR3 comprises 12 residues. The CDR3: CASSLVREKSCF. The CDR3 coding sequence is TGTGCCAGCAGCTTAGTCCGGGAAAAGTCTTGCTTC.

This chain links TRBV7-2 with TRBJ2-5; the match to TRBD1 covers 9 bases. CDR3 length: 14 amino acids. Germline V gene sequence: CDR1 SGHTA, CDR2 FQGNSA. The J segment lost 5 bases and the V segment lost 6 bases, leaving 7 bases of the junction unmatched. The CDR3 DNA sequence: TGTGCCAGCAGGACAGGGGGGGCATGGGAGACCCAGTACTTC. This sequence encodes CASRTGGAWETQYF.

The rearrangement joins TRBV19 to TRBJ2-7; the match to TRBD1 covers 11 bases. The V and J ends lost 3 bases and 1 base, in that order; junction bases with no gene match: 5. The CDR3 sequence is 16 residues long. Germline V gene lookup returns CDR1 LNHDA and CDR2 SQIVND (reference sequence). The CDR3 DNA reads TGTGCCAGTAGTATCGCCGGACAGGGGGCTTCCTACGAGCAGTACTTC. Its translation is CASSIAGQGASYEQYF.

The genes are TRBV15 and TRBJ2-5, with D perhaps matching TRBD1 (5 bases). Germline assignment: CDR1 LNHNV and CDR2 YYDKDF (reference sequence). The CDR3 loop spans 15 amino acids. V dropped 0 bases and J dropped 1 base, with 9 bases sitting between them. The CDR3, as DNA: TGTGCCACCAGCAGAGATAGGGGCACCCAAGAGACCCAGTACTTC. Translating gives CATSRDRGTQETQYF. Full variable domain (missing parts from reference TRBV15 and TRBJ2-5): DAMVIQNPRYQVTQFGKPVTLSCSQTLNHNVMYWYQQKSSQAPKLLFHYYDKDFNNEADTPDNFQSRRPNTSFCFLDIRSPGLGDTAMYLCATSRDRGTQETQYFGPGTRLLVL.

This clone has just a few counts. The chain uses TRBV7-9 and TRBJ1-1, with no clear D. Trimming shortened V by 3 bases and J by 8 bases, and 10 bases separated the two germline ends. Germline loops: CDR1 SEHNR, CDR2 FQNEAQ (reference sequence). The CDR3 extends over 12 amino acids. The CDR3 spells CASSLDPREAFF. DNA for the CDR3: TGTGCCAGCAGCTTGGATCCACGAGAAGCTTTCTTT.

This clone was seen a single time. The chain carries TRBV5-4 and TRBJ1-6, with D perhaps TRBD1 (6 bases). The germline CDR1 and CDR2 sequences are SGHNT and YYREEE (reference sequence). The length of the CDR3 is 14 residues. V lost 0 bases and J 10 bases, leaving 11 bases between the germline ends. The chain's CDR3 is CASSLERGASPLHF. CDR3 DNA sequence: TGTGCCAGCAGCTTGGAAAGGGGGGCGTCACCCCTCCACTTT.

The V and J genes are TRBV11-2 and TRBJ1-1; the D is unclear. V lost 1 base and J lost 1, with 7 bases in between. The CDR3 extends over 14 amino acids. Germline V gene sequence: CDR1 SGHAT, CDR2 FQNNGV. CDR3 sequence (DNA): TGTGCCAGCAGCTTAGTGTCAGGGAACACTGAAGCTTTCTTT. It encodes CASSLVSGNTEAFF.

The rearrangement links TRBV5-1 to TRBJ2-7; tentative D call: TRBD1 (6 bases). Germline V gene lookup returns CDR1 SGHRS and CDR2 YFSETQ. V lost 2 bases to trimming and J lost 0 bases, with 12 bases between them. The CDR3 consists of 15 residues. Written as DNA, the CDR3 is TGCGCCAGCAGCTTAAGGGGGAGAAGCTCCTACGAGCAGTACTTC. As protein: CASSLRGRSSYEQYF.

V gene TRBV10-3 combines with J gene TRBJ2-5; TRBD1 matches at 8 bases. The V gene end was trimmed by 4 bases and the J gene end by 5 bases; junction bases not matched to a gene: 6. The V gene's germline CDR1 is ENHRY and CDR2 SYGVKD. The CDR3 has 14 amino acids. CDR3 region: CAISGTGIEETQYF. The CDR3 nucleotides are TGTGCCATCAGTGGGACAGGGATCGAGGAGACCCAGTACTTC.

The rearrangement uses TRBV5-1 and TRBJ1-4; D is perhaps TRBD1 (6 bases). Germline CDR1 is SGHRS and CDR2 is YFSETQ. The V gene lost 4 bases and the J gene lost 5 bases, with 9 bases spanning the gap. This CDR3 is 13 amino acids long. CDR3 protein: CASSEGQNEKLFF. For the CDR3, the DNA is TGCGCCAGCAGCGAGGGACAAAATGAAAAACTGTTTTTT. Looking up the rest from reference TRBV5-1 and TRBJ1-4 gives the full variable domain: KAGVTQTPRYLIKTRGQQVTLSCSPISGHRSVSWYQQTPGQGLQFLFEYFSETQRNKGNFPGRFSGRQFSNSRSEMNVSTLELGDSALYLCASSEGQNEKLFFGSGTQLSVL.

V gene TRBV7-8 combines with J gene TRBJ2-2; D ambiguous. Trimming pared 9 bases from V and 2 bases from J, leaving 13 bases between. CDR3 length: 14 residues. Germline V CDR1 and CDR2: SGHVS, FQNEAQ. The CDR3 DNA is TGTGCCAGTACCCAAAGGGAAAACACCGGGGAGCTGTTTTTT. It encodes CASTQRENTGELFF.

The chain recombines TRBV27 with TRBJ2-7, with 10 positions matching TRBD2. This CDR3 is 14 amino acids long. Germline loops: CDR1 MNHEY, CDR2 SMNVEV (reference sequence). V was pared by 6 bases and J by 3 bases, with 5 bases of the junction left unmatched. CDR3 protein: CASRPGLADYEQYF. The CDR3 DNA reads as TGTGCCAGCAGACCCGGACTAGCGGACTACGAGCAGTACTTC.

This chain connects TRBV4-3 to TRBJ2-6; D is unclear. Germline V gives CDR1 LGHNA, CDR2 YSLEER. V was cut by 2 bases and J by 0 bases, with 5 bases left in between. The CDR3 extends over 15 amino acids. Written as DNA, the CDR3 is TGCGCCAGCAGCCAACCCTTCTCTGGGGCCAACGTCCTGACTTTC. The encoded protein is CASSQPFSGANVLTF.

This rearrangement joins TRBV4-3 to TRBJ2-7; TRBD2 agrees at 7 bases. Germline V lookup: CDR1 LGHNA, CDR2 YSLEER. The V and J ends lost 1 base and 2 bases, in that order; junction bases with no gene match: 5. The CDR3 totals 15 residues. Here the CDR3 reads CASSQGLAVTYEQYF. CDR3 sequence (DNA): TGCGCCAGCAGCCAAGGACTAGCCGTAACCTACGAGCAGTACTTC.

This rearrangement joins TRBV10-2 to TRBJ2-1; tentatively, D is TRBD1 (6 bases). Trimming cost V 2 bases and J 4 bases, with 6 bases left between them. The CDR3 loop spans 13 amino acids. Germline values: CDR1 WSHSY, CDR2 SAAADI. CDR3 residues: CASSERGYNEQFF. The CDR3 nucleotides are TGCGCCAGCAGTGAGAGGGGGTACAATGAGCAGTTCTTC.

The rearrangement joins TRBV6-6 to TRBJ1-1, with D tentatively TRBD1 (6 bases). Trimming stripped 4 bases from V and 0 bases from J, with 9 bases between. Looked up from germline, CDR1 is MNHNY and CDR2 is SVGAGI (reference sequence). This CDR3 contains 14 residues. CDR3 protein: CASSSGAMNTEAFF. CDR3 DNA sequence: TGTGCCAGCAGTTCGGGGGCAATGAACACTGAAGCTTTCTTT.

The V gene is TRBV28, the J gene TRBJ2-1, with 9 nucleotides matching TRBD1. Germline-derived CDR1 and CDR2 are MDHEN and SYDVKM. The ends lost 6 bases at V and 6 bases at J; junction bases unmatched: 9. CDR3 length: 15 residues. DNA of the CDR3: TGTGCCAGCAGCCCCGGGACAGGGACGTTCAATGAGCAGTTCTTC. This translates into CASSPGTGTFNEQFF.

A note on this clone: Other DNA sequences in this specimen translate into the identical CDR3. The chain is built from TRBV28 and TRBJ1-2; the D gene is possibly TRBD1 (5 bases). Deletions cut 6 bases from V and 1 base from J, with 6 bases between. Germline V gives CDR1 MDHEN, CDR2 SYDVKM. This CDR3 spans 12 amino acids. Here the CDR3 DNA reads TGTGCCAGCAGCGGGGGTAACTATGGCTACACCTTC. Amino acids: CASSGGNYGYTF.

V and J are TRBV19 and TRBJ2-5, with 11 bases fitting TRBD1. Germline V gene data show CDR1 as LNHDA and CDR2 as SQIVND (reference sequence). This CDR3 spans 15 amino acids. V gave up 8 bases and J gave up 0 bases; unmatched junction bases: 5. CDR3 sequence (DNA): TGTGCCAGTGGACAGGGGGCTTCGTACCAAGAGACCCAGTACTTC. Its protein product is CASGQGASYQETQYF.

The chain couples TRBV7-9 to TRBJ1-5; D gene unclear. V lost 4 bases and J lost 0, with 10 bases in between. The CDR3 sequence is 15 residues long. Per the germline V gene, CDR1 is SEHNR and CDR2 is FQNEAQ (reference sequence). CDR3 loop: CASSSPGPSNQPQHF. CDR3 in DNA: TGTGCCAGCAGCTCCCCAGGCCCTAGCAATCAGCCCCAGCATTTT.